The sequence of this T cell receptor (beta chain) was determined in a study of cytomegalovirus exposure and HLA in healthy donors. Researchers ran the PCR with 60 Vbeta and 13 Jbeta primers. The data were produced by immunoSEQ multiplex PCR, yet TCRdb's version contains in-frame clones alone and is incomplete. The data hold around 170,000 clones, with approximately 80% observed a single time. Study conclusions and caveats: In a later analysis, V- and J-gene trimming of beta chains associated with a DCLRE1C missense variant, replicated independently. Among TCR beta chains, those listed as cytomegalovirus-associated numbered over 150. In presence/absence analyses, roughly uniform sequencing depth across donors was assumed.

For this clone: Antigen specificity is unknown.

This CDR3 is built from 12 residues. CDR1 is MNHNY and CDR2 is SVGAGI in the germline V gene (reference sequence). With 5 bases removed from V and 3 bases from J, the gap between germline ends came to 8 bases. This chain joins TRBV6-6 and TRBJ2-7; weak D call: TRBD1 (5 bases). The specimen was PBMCs. The TCR was taken from a woman aged 45-65 years in good health and CMV-seropositive. The CDR3 sequence is CASSPDNYEQYF. DNA for the CDR3: TGTGCCAGCAGTCCGGACAACTACGAGCAGTACTTC.